This T cell receptor beta chain came from a study of shared clonotypes between healthy human individuals. For this clone: As yet, its antigen is unknown. With a much larger clone just one base away, this may be a read error.

Per the original methods: Junction-only immunoSEQ data arrived without quality scores, meaning filtering differed. Profiling relied on immunoSEQ multiplex PCR, and the TCRdb table lists in-frame clones only, not all of them. The D gene and trimming were derived from the DNA, and the V and J assignments and clone size from that table. The sample records roughly 510,000 clones, 75% to 80% being singletons. General study findings and limits: Specimens sampled were limited to blood, with tissue repertoires likely differing.

The germline V gene has CDR1 SGHNT and CDR2 YYREEE (reference sequence). V was pared by 7 bases and J by 1 base, with 12 bases between. The CDR3 sequence is 15 residues long. Material: PBMCs. The receptor was derived from a woman in her 40s in good health. Some clones in this sample may be carry-over from other donors' samples. J is TRBJ2-6 and V is TRBV5-4; D may be TRBD1 (5 bases). This CDR3 reads CASGAGGSGANVLTF. The CDR3, as DNA: TGTGCCAGCGGGGCAGGTGGGTCTGGGGCCAACGTCCTGACTTTC.